This passage covers 13 T cell receptor beta chains from one sample sequenced in a study of T cell changes during pregnancy in multiple sclerosis. Generated by immunoSEQ multiplex PCR, the TCRdb table keeps only in-frame clones and is missing some. The sample comprises about 43,000 clones, just over 90% of which are singletons, and roughly 1.5% rests with the top ten. Sequencing was performed on PBMCs (not recorded whether the cells were cultured). The receptors were gathered from a female donor with multiple sclerosis, enrolled in a pregnancy study.

This clone was recorded only once. The genes are TRBV19 and TRBJ2-2; no definite D call. Between the trimmed V and J ends, which lost 3 bases and 6 bases, there was a span of 8 bases. The CDR3 is made up of 13 amino acids. Germline CDR1 and CDR2: LNHDA and SQIVND (reference sequence). In DNA, the CDR3 is TGTGCCAGTAGTATTTTAATGGCCGGGGAGCTGTTTTTT. Encoded protein: CASSILMAGELFF. Full variable domain (outside the CDR3, taken from reference TRBV19 and TRBJ2-2): DGGITQSPKYLFRKEGQNVTLSCEQNLNHDAMYWYRQDPGQGLRLIYYSQIVNDFQKGDIAEGYSVSREKKESFPLTVTSAQKNPTAFYLCASSILMAGELFFGEGSRLTVL.

The V and J genes are TRBV18 and TRBJ2-1; D is ambiguous. Germline CDR1 reads KGHSH; CDR2 reads LQKENI. The germline V and J ends were trimmed by 0 bases and 10 bases, with 13 bases remaining between them. The length of the CDR3 is 14 residues. The CDR3 spells CASSPPSAAAEQFF. CDR3 sequence (DNA): TGTGCCAGCTCACCACCGTCGGCGGCAGCGGAGCAGTTCTTC.

This chain joins TRBV30 and TRBJ2-1, with D perhaps being TRBD1 or TRBD2 (5 bases each). Germline-derived CDR1 and CDR2 are GTSNPN and SVGIG (reference sequence). CDR3 length: 13 residues. Trimming stripped 5 bases from V and 5 bases from J, with 13 bases between. The CDR3 nucleotides read TGTGCCTGGGGGGCACTGGGGGACAATGAGCAGTTCTTC. It is translated as CAWGALGDNEQFF.

The rearrangement uses TRBV6-8 and TRBJ2-1, with 8 bases matching TRBD1. Unmatched junction bases numbered 11, after V lost 8 bases and J lost 8 bases. The CDR3 length is 14 residues. CDR1 is MNHGY and CDR2 is SAAAGT in the germline V gene. The CDR3 nucleotides read TGTGCCAGCGGTAAGACAGGGGTCTCCGATGAGCAGTTCTTC. Its translation: CASGKTGVSDEQFF.

Written as DNA, the CDR3 is TGCGCCAGCGACGGGGGTGGTGGCGACGAGCAGTACTTC. It yields the protein CASDGGGGDEQYF. V usage is TRBV5-1 and J usage is TRBJ2-7; possible D gene TRBD2, 6 bases. Trimming removed 7 bases at V and 5 bases at J, with 16 bases between. This CDR3 has 13 amino acids. The germline V gene has CDR1 SGHRS and CDR2 YFSETQ.

V and J are TRBV6-5 and TRBJ2-7; 13 nucleotides line up with TRBD2. The CDR3 spans 16 residues. Germline V gene data show CDR1 as MNHEY and CDR2 as SVGAGI. J was trimmed by 7 bases and V by 3 bases; bases with no gene match: 9. The CDR3, as DNA: TGTGCCAGCAGTTATTCGTGGACTAGCGGGAGCGATGAGCAGTACTTC. It yields the protein CASSYSWTSGSDEQYF.

The genes are TRBV7-2 and TRBJ1-2; 11 positions agree with TRBD1. Germline V gene data show CDR1 as SGHTA and CDR2 as FQGNSA. The length of the CDR3 is 15 residues. J lost 4 bases, V lost 0 bases, and 1 base had no gene match. CDR3 nucleotide sequence: TGTGCCAGCAGCTTAGCCGGGACAGGGGGCTATGGCTACACCTTC. Protein: CASSLAGTGGYGYTF.

The chain is built from TRBV27 and TRBJ1-1; weak D call: TRBD1 (5 bases). The germline V and J ends were trimmed by 3 bases and 5 bases, with 13 bases remaining between them. Germline V gives CDR1 MNHEY, CDR2 SMNVEV (reference sequence). The CDR3 is 14 residues long. The CDR3 sequence is CASSLGQGWTEAFF. The CDR3 DNA follows: TGTGCCAGCAGTTTGGGTCAGGGTTGGACTGAAGCTTTCTTT.

This chain joins TRBV5-1 and TRBJ1-3, with D tentatively TRBD1 (5 bases). Germline CDR1 reads SGHRS; CDR2 reads YFSETQ. With 4 bases removed from V and 2 bases from J, the gap between germline ends came to 13 bases. This CDR3 has 15 residues. The DNA for the CDR3 is TGCGCCAGCAGCGCCGGGACGGAGCCTGGAAACACCATATATTTT. It is translated as CASSAGTEPGNTIYF.

Turning to this clone: This specimen includes other DNA sequences encoding the same CDR3. The chain links TRBV29-1 to TRBJ2-1; 13 bases agree with TRBD2. The J segment lost 0 bases and the V segment lost 5 bases, leaving 4 bases of the junction unmatched. The germline CDR1 and CDR2 sequences are SQVTM and ANQGSEA. CDR3 length equals 16 residues. The CDR3 loop reads CSVPGTSGNSYNEQFF. The CDR3 region has the DNA TGCAGCGTTCCCGGGACTAGCGGGAACTCCTACAATGAGCAGTTCTTC.

This chain connects TRBV19 to TRBJ1-1; 7 nucleotides align to TRBD1. This CDR3 contains 16 residues. V was pared by 3 bases and J by 3 bases, with 10 bases of the junction left unmatched. Germline CDR1 is LNHDA and CDR2 is SQIVND (reference sequence). The CDR3 DNA is TGTGCCAGTAGTATTCCCCCCCCGGGGACAGACACTGAAGCTTTCTTT. Its protein product is CASSIPPPGTDTEAFF.

The chain employs TRBV28 and TRBJ2-2, with D possibly TRBD2 on 6 matching bases. Trimming took 5 bases from V and 0 from J, leaving 16 bases between them. CDR1 is MDHEN and CDR2 is SYDVKM in the germline V gene. There are 17 residues in the CDR3. This CDR3 reads CASSRGDRDSNTGELFF. Here the CDR3 DNA reads TGTGCCAGCAGTCGAGGGGACCGGGACTCGAACACCGGGGAGCTGTTTTTT.

J is TRBJ2-2 and V is TRBV7-2; no clear D. This CDR3 comprises 17 residues. The V gene lost 1 base and the J gene lost 1 base, with 13 bases spanning the gap. From germline, CDR1 is SGHTA and CDR2 FQGNSA. The CDR3 reads CASSLVSFWRNTGELFF. For the CDR3, the DNA is TGTGCCAGCAGCTTAGTAAGTTTTTGGCGGAACACCGGGGAGCTGTTTTTT.